These 16 T cell receptor beta chains originate from one sample sequenced in a study of PD-L1 blockade in urothelial cancer (dated by TCRdb to the late 2010s). The library was built by means of the immunoSEQ multiplex PCR assay. Entries here come from immuneACCESS through TCRdb and include only in-frame sequences with V and J called. Some clones fail to appear in such tables; in the studies checked, an unresolved V gene covers under half of the shortfall, and the cause of the remainder is unknown. The sample table lists around 130,000 clones, approximately 84% of them with a count of one. Around 3.2% of the sample is taken by the ten largest. The time point label here, explained by the study, means: pretreatment peripheral blood. The starting material was PBMCs, obtained around atezolizumab (anti-PD-L1) treatment. Every receptor here comes from a man between 45 and 60 years old with urothelial cancer.

This clone has more than one count but fewer than ten. The chain employs TRBV2 and TRBJ1-5; weak D call: TRBD1 (6 bases). This CDR3 comprises 15 residues. Germline assignment: CDR1 SNHLY and CDR2 FYNNEI. Trimming cost V 1 base and J 2 bases, with 9 bases left between them. The CDR3 nucleotides are TGTGCCAGCAGTGAAGTGGCAGGGGGCAATCAGCCCCAGCATTTT. Encoded protein: CASSEVAGGNQPQHF.

This sequence joins TRBV4-1 and TRBJ2-3; 7 nucleotides line up with TRBD2. CDR1 MGHRA and CDR2 YSYEKL come from the germline V gene. After removal of 4 bases from V and 0 bases from J, the junction contained 4 bases not matched to a gene. The CDR3 has 15 amino acids. The chain's CDR3 is CASSPTSASTDTQYF. CDR3 bases: TGCGCCAGCAGCCCTACTAGCGCTAGCACAGATACGCAGTATTTT.

This clone was detected only once. The CDR3 protein is CASSLAMGTVNSYEQYF. The CDR3 nucleotides are TGCGCCAGCAGCTTGGCCATGGGGACAGTAAACTCCTACGAGCAGTACTTC. The chain employs TRBV5-1 and TRBJ2-7, with 7 bases fitting TRBD1. The CDR3 spans 17 residues. Trimming took 0 bases from V and 0 from J; bases not matched to a gene: 9. Germline-derived CDR1 and CDR2 are SGHRS and YFSETQ.

Regarding this clone: A much larger clone lies a single base off, so this may be a read error. The V gene is TRBV5-5, the J gene TRBJ1-1; D is unclear. Trimming took off 2 bases at V and 0 bases at J, with 5 bases between the two ends. CDR3 length: 13 residues. Looked up from germline, CDR1 is SGHKS and CDR2 is YYEKEE (reference sequence). The DNA of the CDR3 is TGTGCCAGCAGCTTCGACATGAACACTGAAGCTTTCTTT. Encoded protein: CASSFDMNTEAFF.

This clone showed up just a few times. The chain has TRBV5-6 and TRBJ1-4; 8 positions agree with TRBD1. The CDR3 has 15 amino acids. The germline V gene encodes CDR1 SGHDT and CDR2 YYEEEE. V trimming: 0 bases; J trimming: 8 bases; junction bases outside the gene matches: 6. In DNA, the CDR3 is TGTGCCAGCAGCTTGGCGACAGGGGCAACAGAAAAACTGTTTTTT. Translation gives CASSLATGATEKLFF.

The chain links TRBV4-1 to TRBJ2-6; D might be TRBD1 (5 bases). CDR3 length: 17 residues. Looked up from germline, CDR1 is MGHRA and CDR2 is YSYEKL. Trimming left V 2 bases short and J 4 bases short, with 15 bases between. CDR3 amino acids: CASSQPQGLYGANVLTF. The CDR3, as DNA: TGCGCCAGCAGCCAACCTCAGGGTTTGTACGGGGCCAACGTCCTGACTTTC.

This clone was detected a few times. V and J are TRBV6-1 and TRBJ2-7, with 10 bases aligning to TRBD2. Germline CDR1 is MNHNS and CDR2 is SASEGT. V was clipped by 4 bases and J by 1 base; unmatched bases: 4. CDR3 length: 15 amino acids. The CDR3 spells CASSGGLAPSYEQYF. As DNA, the CDR3 is TGTGCCAGCAGTGGGGGACTAGCGCCTTCCTACGAGCAGTACTTC.

The V and J genes are TRBV18 and TRBJ1-3, with D possibly TRBD1 on 5 matching bases. With 5 bases removed from V and 1 base from J, the gap between germline ends came to 6 bases. The CDR3 totals 13 residues. The germline gives CDR1 KGHSH, CDR2 LQKENI. CDR3 region: CASSNRSGNTIYF. The CDR3, as DNA: TGTGCCAGCTCAAACAGGTCTGGAAACACCATATATTTT.

Judged by abundance, this clone is medium-sized (0.01 to 0.1%). CDR3 nucleotide sequence: TGTGCCAGCAGCGACTACGCTAGCACAGATACGCAGTATTTT. This translates into CASSDYASTDTQYF. This rearrangement joins TRBV27 to TRBJ2-3; a possible D gene is TRBD2 (5 bases). Between the trimmed V and J ends, which lost 6 bases and 0 bases, there was a span of 10 bases. The length of the CDR3 is 14 residues. CDR1 is MNHEY, CDR2 SMNVEV, per germline (reference sequence).

This clone was seen only a few times. The chain couples TRBV9 to TRBJ2-1; TRBD2 agrees at 8 bases. Per the germline V gene, CDR1 is SGDLS and CDR2 is YYNGEE. The V and J ends lost 0 bases and 5 bases, in that order; junction bases with no gene match: 10. The CDR3 length is 17 residues. The CDR3 nucleotides read TGTGCCAGCAGCGTAGCCCCCTGGAGCGGGAGAAACAATGAGCAGTTCTTC. This gives the protein CASSVAPWSGRNNEQFF.

The sample holds a few counts of this clone. The rearrangement uses TRBV7-6 and TRBJ2-3; weak D call: TRBD2 (5 bases). V was clipped by 4 bases and J by 4 bases, with 12 bases between them. The V gene's germline CDR1 is SGHVS and CDR2 FNYEAQ. The CDR3 has 14 residues. Here the CDR3 reads CASSSIARADTQYF. As DNA, the CDR3 is TGTGCCAGCAGCTCGATAGCGAGGGCAGATACGCAGTATTTT.

This sequence joins TRBV9 and TRBJ2-1, with TRBD2 matching 8 bases. The CDR3 length is 15 residues. CDR1 and CDR2 (germline): SGDLS, YYNGEE. V lost 1 base and J lost 6; bases outside the gene matches: 6. This CDR3 reads CASSVSGGLANEQFF. The CDR3 DNA is TGTGCCAGCAGCGTATCGGGAGGGCTGGCCAATGAGCAGTTCTTC.

V and J are TRBV6-5 and TRBJ2-2, with 7 bases aligning to TRBD1. The CDR3 covers 13 residues. Losses at the gene ends were 6 bases for V and 8 bases for J; bases not matched to a gene: 6. Germline V gene data show CDR1 as MNHEY and CDR2 as SVGAGI. DNA of the CDR3: TGTGCCAGCAGAAGGACAGGAAAGGGGGAGCTGTTTTTT. Its translation: CASRRTGKGELFF.

This clone has a single count. The V gene is TRBV9, the J gene TRBJ2-2; D unresolved. The CDR3 length is 16 residues. Trimming took 0 bases from V and 1 from J, leaving 10 bases between them. CDR1 is SGDLS, CDR2 YYNGEE, per germline. In DNA, the CDR3 is TGTGCCAGCAGCGTAGCCGTCGGCGGGAACACCGGGGAGCTGTTTTTT. Translation gives CASSVAVGGNTGELFF.

In this sample, this clone turned up once. The chain couples TRBV19 to TRBJ1-5; tentatively, D is TRBD1 (6 bases). The CDR3 is made up of 17 amino acids. The V end lost 5 bases, the J end lost 4 bases, and 21 bases lay between the germline ends. From germline, CDR1 is LNHDA and CDR2 SQIVND (reference sequence). The CDR3 bases are TGTGCCAGTAGTCCTCCACGGGGACAAAGGGCAAATCAGCCCCAGCATTTT. Residues: CASSPPRGQRANQPQHF.

The rearrangement uses TRBV7-8 and TRBJ2-1; perhaps TRBD2 as D (6 bases). This CDR3 spans 15 amino acids. Trimming pared 2 bases from V and 5 bases from J, leaving 13 bases between. Per germline, CDR1 SGHVS and CDR2 FQNEAQ. CDR3 protein: CASSLHLGGDNEQFF. CDR3 DNA sequence: TGTGCCAGCAGCTTACATCTCGGCGGGGACAATGAGCAGTTCTTC. Full variable domain (rest looked up from reference TRBV7-8 and TRBJ2-1): GAGVSQSPRYKVAKRGQDVALRCDPISGHVSLFWYQQALGQGPEFLTYFQNEAQLDKSGLPSDRFFAERPEGSVSTLKIQRTQQEDSAVYLCASSLHLGGDNEQFFGPGTRLTVL.